The clone carrying this TCR beta chain has a handful of counts. The CDR3 has 15 amino acids. CDR1 SGHAT and CDR2 FQNNGV come from the germline V gene. The ends lost 2 bases at V and 5 bases at J; junction bases unmatched: 8. This specimen comes from a study of blood T cell repertoires in COVID-19. Sequencing was performed with immunoSEQ multiplex PCR; in TCRdb, only in-frame clones are kept and a portion is missing. The data contain fewer than 120,000 clones, 88% of them singletons. This receptor was identified in a woman between 45 and 60 years old with acute or convalescent COVID-19. This chain links TRBV11-2 with TRBJ1-2; 7 bases fit TRBD1. Sequencing input: peripheral blood. The CDR3 region has the DNA TGTGCCAGCAGCTTAAAGGGGACAGAGGTATATGGCTACACCTTC. Translation gives CASSLKGTEVYGYTF.